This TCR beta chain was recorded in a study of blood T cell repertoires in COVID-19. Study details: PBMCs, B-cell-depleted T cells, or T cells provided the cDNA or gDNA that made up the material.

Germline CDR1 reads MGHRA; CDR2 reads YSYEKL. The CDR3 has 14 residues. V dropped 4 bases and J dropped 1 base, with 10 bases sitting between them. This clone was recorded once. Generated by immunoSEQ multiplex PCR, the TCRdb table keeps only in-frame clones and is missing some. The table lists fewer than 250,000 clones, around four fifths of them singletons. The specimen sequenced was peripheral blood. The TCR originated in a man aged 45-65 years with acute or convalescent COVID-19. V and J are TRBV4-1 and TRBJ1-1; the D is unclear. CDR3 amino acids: CASSRETENTEAFF. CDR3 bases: TGCGCCAGCAGCCGAGAAACAGAGAACACTGAAGCTTTCTTT.